This TCR beta chain is from a study of T cells in Graves' hyperthyroidism and ophthalmopathy. The CDR3 runs 11 residues. CDR1 is LNHNV and CDR2 is YYDKDF in the germline V gene (reference sequence). Trimming removed 2 bases from V and 7 bases from J, with 2 bases in between. This clonotype was seen repeatedly, ten times or more. Its antigen is unidentified. The source material, RNA transcripts, was used to amplify TCR beta CDR3 regions. RT-PCR in the first round (using the HTBI primer set) targeted the TCR CDR3. TCRdb re-called the multiplex PCR reads through MiXCR, storing one row per CDR3 protein. In the table there are 750,000 to 950,000 distinct CDR3 sequences, about two fifths of which are singletons. Study observations and caveats: Most thyroid clonotypes expanded above 0.001 appeared in blood too. Ophthalmopathy could be told apart from stable hyperthyroidism with a 13 V-J model.

The V and J genes are TRBV15 and TRBJ2-2; D unclear. The source of this sequence is a man between 18 and 29 years old with Graves' hyperthyroidism. The sequenced sample consisted of blood. For the CDR3, the DNA is TGTGCCACCAGCAGAAGCGGGGAGCTGTTTTTT. Protein sequence: CATSRSGELFF.